The sequence of this T cell receptor (beta chain) was determined in a study of beta chain features in type 1 diabetes. Study information: Patients shared similar age, gender and cell yields with healthy donors. The study's findings and limits: Over-representation of high TCR-expressing cells was a possible consequence of cDNA sequencing. Patients with Type 1 diabetes showed moderately but significantly shorter TCRB CDR3s in all four CD4+ subsets. Healthy donors had naive, central memory and Treg TCRB repertoires that appeared less similar than those seen among patients.

Expressed TCRB transcripts were sequenced, since all the RNA that had been isolated was reverse transcribed. Produced via immunoSEQ multiplex PCR; TCRdb's table is partial and in-frame only. The table records 500,000 to 800,000 clones, around 12% of them present only once. V lost 3 bases, J lost 5 bases, and 12 bases stayed unmatched. Germline CDR1 and CDR2: SGHTA and FQGNSA. The CDR3 extends over 17 amino acids. Each of the CD4+ naive, central memory, regulatory and stem cell-like memory populations was sorted via CD45RO/CCR7/CD25/CD127/CD95/CD27. This clone appeared a few times. Its specificity is unknown.

This clonotype originated in a man between 25 and 39 years old with type 1 diabetes. The chain carries TRBV7-2 and TRBJ1-2; 10 bases agree with TRBD1. Sequencing input: naive CD4+ T cells from blood. This chain's CDR3 is CASSFRTSGTGAYGYTF. The CDR3 bases are TGTGCCAGCAGCTTTAGGACCTCCGGGACAGGGGCGTATGGCTACACCTTC.